This T cell receptor (beta chain) was captured by sequencing in a study of blood T cell repertoires in COVID-19 (dated by TCRdb to the early 2020s). As for the study more broadly: Samples covering the acute and convalescent phases of COVID-19 were provided by collaborators in the United States, Italy and Spain. The material from the prospective study consisted of cDNA or gDNA derived from T cells, B-cell-depleted T cells, or PBMCs. Subjects who had been exposed to COVID-19, were actively infected with it, or had recovered from it provided the deeply sampled blood TCRbeta repertoires that made up the dataset. The repertoires were made available in a free public database intended to serve as a resource for research on the immune response to SARS-CoV-2. Samples came from the ongoing ImmuneRACE study (first 160 participants) plus 1,254 subjects from 6 global collaborators. Nearly every sample came with metadata listing a de-identified subject ID, COVID-19 status, age in years and sex. Where available, HLA class I and class II types were taken from metadata supplied by the sample provider and were not determined by assay-based typing. What the work shows at the level of the full study, not this receptor alone: The quantity of clinical and demographic metadata differed by source and by participant and was supplied without curation.

About this clone itself: Its antigen has not been determined. The record has no base qualities; no much larger clone is one base away.

The collaborating institutions used their own protocols to collect whole blood in K2EDTA tubes. Collaborator samples were shipped for TCRbeta analysis as frozen whole blood, isolated PBMCs, or DNA extracted from either sample type. The immunoSEQ Assay, a bias-controlled multiplex PCR, was used to amplify TCRbeta CDR3 regions from genomic DNA. The paper's data handling went like this. Within the assay, amplification of reference gene primers was used to estimate how many nucleated cells each sample contained. To quantify the absolute abundance of each unique TCRbeta CDR3 rearrangement, sequence reads were collapsed and filtered. Productive Simpson clonality was computed per sample as the square root of Simpson's diversity index over productive rearrangements. TCRdb carries this immuneACCESS record with in-frame sequences only. Its versions omit some clonotypes, under half of them owing to an unresolved V gene in the studies checked, with the rest unexplained. Clone size and V and J calls were adopted from that table, with D and trimming inferred from the DNA. The sample profile shows more than 100,000 clones; over 75% of them were found once. Of the sample, roughly 17% falls within the top ten clones.

The TCR was taken from a man aged 55 to 70 with active or convalescent COVID-19. The source material was peripheral blood.

The DNA sequence reads TGTGCCAGCAACGCCGACAGTTGGAGAGAGACCCAGTACTTC. Its protein is CASNADSWRETQYF. The chain is encoded by TRBV7-2 joined to TRBJ2-5, and TRBD1 may be the D gene, going by 5 matching bases. Including the terminal cysteine and phenylalanine, the CDR3 comprises 14 residues. This entry keeps only the CDR3 DNA: 42 bases, framed from base 1. V sheds 7 bases and J sheds 4 bases, leaving 16 bases between their ends. CDR1 SGHTA and CDR2 FQGNSA were looked up in the germline V gene.